What follows describes a single TCR beta chain. Its antigen is as yet unknown. This sample is drawn from a study of T cell responses to AZD1222 COVID-19 vaccine. Assay: immunoSEQ multiplex PCR; the TCRdb copy retains only in-frame clones and omits some. The sample carries over 75,000 clones, 80% to 90% recorded once. Whole-study findings and limits: Unmutated variant regions reportedly attract nearly half of all spike-specific TCRs. Clonal diversity may have been underestimated in mostly white British donors. Sampling captured repertoires only after the peak T cell response. Recipients of two AZD1222 doses showed rising Spike-specific TCR breadth and depth.

The CDR3 runs 16 residues. CDR1 is LNHDA and CDR2 is SQIVND in the germline V gene (reference sequence). V gave up 0 bases and J gave up 8 bases, with 19 bases separating them. V and J are TRBV19 and TRBJ1-1; D is perhaps TRBD1 (5 bases). This sequence was found in an adult who received the AZD1222 COVID-19 vaccine. Source: peripheral blood, taken 28 days after the second AZD1222 dose. Here the CDR3 DNA reads TGTGCCAGTAGTATAGACCCCGACAGATACACTCGAGAAGCTTTCTTT. It is translated as CASSIDPDRYTREAFF.